This note documents a single T cell receptor (beta chain) sequence. The repertoire was sequenced with immunoSEQ multiplex PCR; TCRdb's copy has only in-frame clones and lacks some. This sample has 45,000 to 55,000 clones, with over 85% found just once. Trimming at V came to 3 bases and at J to 0 bases, leaving 6 bases not matched to a gene. CDR1 is LNHDA and CDR2 is SQIVND in the germline V gene (reference sequence). There are 16 residues in the CDR3. The gene calls are TRBV19 and TRBJ1-1; 8 bases are shared with TRBD1. Sequences were obtained from PBMCs. The origin of this receptor is a middle-aged man with rheumatoid arthritis. The chain's CDR3 is CASSIQGAVVNTEAFF. The CDR3 bases are TGTGCCAGTAGTATTCAGGGGGCGGTTGTGAACACTGAAGCTTTCTTT.